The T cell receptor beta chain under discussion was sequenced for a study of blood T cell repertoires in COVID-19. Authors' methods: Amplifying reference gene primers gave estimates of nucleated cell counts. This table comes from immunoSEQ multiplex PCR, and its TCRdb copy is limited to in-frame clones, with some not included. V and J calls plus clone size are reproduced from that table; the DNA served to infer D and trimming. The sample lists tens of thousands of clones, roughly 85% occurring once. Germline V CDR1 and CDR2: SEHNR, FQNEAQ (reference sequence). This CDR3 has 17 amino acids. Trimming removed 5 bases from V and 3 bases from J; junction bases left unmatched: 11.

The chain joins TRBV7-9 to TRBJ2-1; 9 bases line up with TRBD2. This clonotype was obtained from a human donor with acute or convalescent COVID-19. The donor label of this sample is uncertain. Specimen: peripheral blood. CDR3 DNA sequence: TGTGCCAGCAGCCCCAAGTTCCGACTAGCGGTCTACAATGAGCAGTTCTTC. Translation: CASSPKFRLAVYNEQFF. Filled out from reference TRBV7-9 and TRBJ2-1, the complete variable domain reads DTGVSQNPRHKITKRGQNVTFRCDPISEHNRLYWYRQTLGQGPEFLTYFQNEAQLEKSRLLSDRFSAERPKGSFSTLEIQRTEQGDSAMYLCASSPKFRLAVYNEQFFGPGTRLTVL.